The 16 T cell receptor beta chains given below trace back to one sample, sequenced in a study of cytomegalovirus exposure and HLA in healthy donors. With 60 Vbeta and 13 Jbeta primers, the PCR was carried out. Assay: immunoSEQ multiplex PCR; the TCRdb copy retains only in-frame clones and omits some. The table lists fewer than 250,000 clones, more than 75% of them singletons. The sequenced sample was PBMCs. The receptors derive from a male donor in good health and CMV-seronegative.

A few counts support this clone. The J gene is TRBJ1-1, the V gene TRBV5-1; weak D call: TRBD1 (5 bases). V was pared by 4 bases and J by 0 bases, with 7 bases between. CDR1 SGHRS and CDR2 YFSETQ come from the germline V gene. This CDR3 contains 13 residues. CDR3 DNA: TGCGCCAGCAGCCTAGGGGTGAACACTGAAGCTTTCTTT. Protein sequence: CASSLGVNTEAFF.

The chain employs TRBV18 and TRBJ2-7; 9 bases agree with TRBD2. This CDR3 is built from 15 residues. Germline V lookup: CDR1 KGHSH, CDR2 LQKENI. With 1 base clipped from V and 5 bases from J, the junction kept 6 bases outside the gene matches. As DNA, the CDR3 is TGTGCCAGCTCACCACTAGCGGGAGTGGGGAACGAGCAGTACTTC. Its protein is CASSPLAGVGNEQYF.

To note about this clone: At one of its ends the junction is not consistent with the germline gene, which may arise from a read error. The chain has TRBV7-2 and TRBJ2-4; 8 bases fit TRBD1. Germline CDR1 reads SGHTA; CDR2 reads FQGNSA. The CDR3 is 16 residues long. CDR3 loop: CASSAQNFYQGARVDF. The CDR3 DNA reads TGTGCCAGCAGCGCCCAGAATTTTTACCAGGGGGCGAGGGTAGACTTC. The complete variable domain, with remaining parts taken from reference TRBV7-2 and TRBJ2-4, reads GAGVSQSPSNKVTEKGKDVELRCDPISGHTALYWYRQSLGQGLEFLIYFQGNSAPDKSGLPSDRFSAERTGGSVSTLTIQRTQQEDSAVYLCASSAQNFYQGARVDFGAGTRLSVL.

The J gene is TRBJ1-3, the V gene TRBV27; weak D call: TRBD1 (5 bases). Trimming took off 4 bases at V and 2 bases at J, with 9 bases between the two ends. The CDR3 loop spans 14 amino acids. Germline V gene lookup returns CDR1 MNHEY and CDR2 SMNVEV (reference sequence). The CDR3, as DNA: TGTGCCAGCAGTTGGGGGGGGGCTGGAAACACCATATATTTT. Encoded protein: CASSWGGAGNTIYF.

The V gene is TRBV7-9, the J gene TRBJ2-5, with D maybe TRBD1 (5 bases). The germline gives CDR1 SEHNR, CDR2 FQNEAQ (reference sequence). Trimming left V 6 bases short and J 8 bases short, with 10 bases between. The CDR3 is 11 residues long. In DNA form, the CDR3 reads TGTGCCAGCAGTCCAGGGCAAACCCAGTACTTC. Translation: CASSPGQTQYF.

The chain recombines TRBV6-1 with TRBJ2-5, with 12 positions matching TRBD2. CDR1 is MNHNS and CDR2 is SASEGT in the germline V gene. CDR3 length equals 15 residues. The junction had 3 bases not matched to a gene; V was cut back by 2 bases and J by 5 bases. CDR3 in DNA: TGTGCCAGCAGTGAACCCCTAGCGGGAGGGGAGACCCAGTACTTC. Protein: CASSEPLAGGETQYF.

The chain has TRBV28 and TRBJ1-1, with D unclear. V lost 6 bases, J lost 1 base, and 9 bases lay in between. The CDR3 is 13 residues long. Germline V gives CDR1 MDHEN, CDR2 SYDVKM. This CDR3 is CASSRNRNTEAFF. CDR3 nucleotides: TGTGCCAGCAGCCGAAACAGGAACACTGAAGCTTTCTTT. Drawing the rest from reference TRBV28 and TRBJ1-1, the complete variable domain is DVKVTQSSRYLVKRTGEKVFLECVQDMDHENMFWYRQDPGLGLRLIYFSYDVKMKEKGDIPEGYSVSREKKERFSLILESASTNQTSMYLCASSRNRNTEAFFGQGTRLTVV.

The chain employs TRBV4-1 and TRBJ2-1; D is perhaps TRBD2 (6 bases). The CDR3 consists of 14 residues. The V gene's germline CDR1 is MGHRA and CDR2 YSYEKL. Trimming took off 0 bases at V and 11 bases at J, with 14 bases between the two ends. CDR3 DNA sequence: TGCGCCAGCAGCCAAGATGCGACCCTAGCGAAGCAGTTCTTC. Amino acids: CASSQDATLAKQFF.

This sequence joins TRBV10-2 and TRBJ2-5; 10 bases fit TRBD2. This CDR3 comprises 18 residues. J was trimmed by 1 base and V by 2 bases; bases with no gene match: 10. The V gene's germline CDR1 is WSHSY and CDR2 SAAADI. The CDR3 is CASSEGRGVAGGQETQYF. The CDR3 coding sequence is TGCGCCAGCAGTGAGGGGAGGGGAGTAGCGGGAGGCCAAGAGACCCAGTACTTC.

The chain recombines TRBV5-1 with TRBJ1-2; weak D call: TRBD1 (6 bases). The CDR3 loop spans 13 amino acids. Per germline, CDR1 SGHRS and CDR2 YFSETQ. Trimming stripped 0 bases from V and 7 bases from J, with 10 bases between. The CDR3 is CASSLAAGVGYTF. The CDR3 region has the DNA TGCGCCAGCAGCTTGGCGGCAGGGGTTGGCTACACCTTC.

The gene calls are TRBV7-6 and TRBJ2-1; 8 bases are shared with TRBD2. The germline V gene has CDR1 SGHVS and CDR2 FNYEAQ. J lost 5 bases, V lost 8 bases, and 14 bases had no gene match. The CDR3 contains 16 residues. The CDR3 reads CASQLSVGTRNNEQFF. The DNA for the CDR3 is TGTGCCAGCCAGCTTAGCGTTGGGACTAGAAACAATGAGCAGTTCTTC.

The chain recombines TRBV4-1 with TRBJ2-1, with TRBD2 matching 12 bases. Germline lookup yields CDR1 MGHRA and CDR2 YSYEKL. The CDR3 covers 18 residues. After removal of 0 bases from V and 8 bases from J, the junction contained 11 bases not matched to a gene. As DNA, the CDR3 is TGCGCCAGCAGCCAAGATACGACTAGCGGGAGTGTATTCGATGAGCAGTTCTTC. Its protein is CASSQDTTSGSVFDEQFF.

This rearrangement joins TRBV18 to TRBJ2-5; D remains ambiguous. CDR1 and CDR2 from the germline V gene are KGHSH and LQKENI. Trimming left V 3 bases short and J 1 base short, with 3 bases between. The CDR3 runs to 12 residues. The CDR3 DNA sequence: TGTGCCAGCTCACCGGCCCAAGAGACCCAGTACTTC. Translated, it gives CASSPAQETQYF.

The chain links TRBV12-5 to TRBJ1-2, with D perhaps matching TRBD1 (6 bases). The V and J ends lost 6 bases and 2 bases respectively, with 16 bases between them. Germline V gives CDR1 LGHNT, CDR2 FRNRAP. CDR3 length: 15 amino acids. CDR3 nucleotides: TGTGCTAGTGGGCTTGACGGGACACCCAACTATGGCTACACCTTC. Translated: CASGLDGTPNYGYTF.

V is TRBV5-1 and J is TRBJ2-6, with 10 bases that match TRBD2. The J segment lost 0 bases and the V segment lost 0 bases, leaving 3 bases of the junction unmatched. Looked up from germline, CDR1 is SGHRS and CDR2 is YFSETQ. CDR3 length: 18 amino acids. The CDR3: CASSLALAGSSGANVLTF. CDR3 sequence (DNA): TGCGCCAGCAGCTTGGCACTAGCGGGAAGCTCTGGGGCCAACGTCCTGACTTTC.

This clone was observed a few times. One junction end does not reproduce the germline sequence, and a read error may be involved. V gene TRBV7-7 combines with J gene TRBJ2-3; tentatively, D is TRBD1 (5 bases). CDR1 and CDR2 from the germline V gene are SSHAT and FNYEAQ (reference sequence). This CDR3 has 14 amino acids. The CDR3 sequence is CASSLEQGTDTQYF. DNA for the CDR3: TGTGCTAGCAGCTTAGAACAGGGCACAGATACGCAGTATTTT.